Following are 10 T cell receptor beta chains from one sample sequenced in a study of T cells in Graves' hyperthyroidism and ophthalmopathy. RNA transcripts served as the template for amplifying TCR beta CDR3 regions. The study used the HTBI primer set for a first-round RT-PCR of the TCR CDR3. TCRdb independently ran MiXCR on the multiplex PCR reads; one entry per CDR3 protein. This table has a few hundred thousand distinct CDR3 sequences, approximately 23% appearing once. Sequencing was performed on blood. The source of these receptors is a woman aged 65 to 85 with Graves' ophthalmopathy.

The chain couples TRBV4-1 to TRBJ2-1, with 7 bases fitting TRBD2. The germline CDR1 and CDR2 sequences are MGHRA and YSYEKL. Trimming removed 0 bases from V and 4 bases from J; junction bases left unmatched: 6. This CDR3 spans 16 amino acids. CDR3 sequence (DNA): TGCGCCAGCAGCCAAGATGAGGGAGGGCCTTACAATGAGCAGTTCTTC. It translates to CASSQDEGGPYNEQFF.

This clonotype appeared a few times. The CDR3 DNA sequence: TGTGCCAGTAGCTTTACAGGGACCAAAAACATTCAGTACTTC. It yields the protein CASSFTGTKNIQYF. The chain uses TRBV19 and TRBJ2-4; TRBD1 is a possible D gene (6 bases). Per the germline V gene, CDR1 is LNHDA and CDR2 is SQIVND (reference sequence). The CDR3 is 14 amino acids. Trimming took 6 bases from V and 2 from J, leaving 11 bases between them. Drawing the rest from reference TRBV19 and TRBJ2-4, the complete variable domain is DGGITQSPKYLFRKEGQNVTLSCEQNLNHDAMYWYRQDPGQGLRLIYYSQIVNDFQKGDIAEGYSVSREKKESFPLTVTSAQKNPTAFYLCASSFTGTKNIQYFGAGTRLSVL.

This clonotype has a count of ten or more. This chain joins TRBV28 and TRBJ1-3; TRBD1 matches 7 bases. The CDR3 covers 14 residues. Germline assignment: CDR1 MDHEN and CDR2 SYDVKM. V dropped 5 bases and J dropped 2; count of bases not matched to a gene: 3. CDR3: CASSVTGAGNTIYF. CDR3 nucleotides: TGTGCCAGCAGTGTCACAGGGGCTGGAAACACCATATATTTT.

J is TRBJ1-3 and V is TRBV12-3 or TRBV12-4; maybe TRBD1 (5 bases). V was shortened by 5 bases and J by 4 bases, with 21 bases between the two germline ends. The CDR3 consists of 17 residues. The CDR3: CASSARSLGGAGNTIYF. For the CDR3, the DNA is TGTGCCAGCAGTGCCCGTAGTCTGGGGGGAGCGGGAAACACCATATATTTT.

This sequence joins TRBV20-1 and TRBJ1-4; D gene unclear. V was shortened by 5 bases and J by 8 bases, with 12 bases between the two germline ends. From germline, CDR1 is DFQATT and CDR2 SNEGSKA (reference sequence). The CDR3 is 12 residues long. CDR3 amino acids: CSASRVREKLFF. The CDR3 DNA follows: TGCAGTGCTTCCCGTGTGCGGGAAAAACTGTTTTTT.

V usage is TRBV20-1 and J usage is TRBJ2-3; 11 nucleotides agree with TRBD2. With 6 bases clipped from V and 0 bases from J, the junction kept 5 bases outside the gene matches. The CDR3 runs to 15 residues. Germline V gene sequence: CDR1 DFQATT, CDR2 SNEGSKA (reference sequence). The DNA for the CDR3 is TGCAGTGCCGACACTAGCGGGAGTAGCACAGATACGCAGTATTTT. The encoded protein is CSADTSGSSTDTQYF.

The V gene is TRBV20-1, the J gene TRBJ2-1; 8 nucleotides agree with TRBD2. Germline CDR1 and CDR2: DFQATT and SNEGSKA (reference sequence). V trimming: 3 bases; J trimming: 2 bases; junction bases outside the gene matches: 15. The CDR3 contains 18 residues. Here the CDR3 DNA reads TGCAGTGCTAGGGAGACGCGGGCTAGCGGGTTAACCTACAATGAGCAGTTCTTC. Its translation is CSARETRASGLTYNEQFF.

Points on this clonotype: A much larger clone is a single base away; this may be a read error. Lacking the conserved final phenylalanine or tryptophan, this CDR3 likely reflects a read error. The CDR3 spells CASSFKFADTQYL. The CDR3 region has the DNA TGTGCCAGCAGCTTTAAGTTTGCAGATACGCAGTATCTT. The chain employs TRBV7-3 and TRBJ2-3; D remains ambiguous. V was cut by 3 bases and J by 4 bases, with 8 bases left in between. Per germline, CDR1 SGHTA and CDR2 FQGTGA. This CDR3 has 13 residues.

V is TRBV30 and J is TRBJ2-2; TRBD2 matches 11 bases. Germline CDR1 GTSNPN, CDR2 SVGIG (reference sequence). The CDR3 spans 16 residues. The ends lost 7 bases at V and 0 bases at J; junction bases unmatched: 7. Here the CDR3 reads CALTSGSAANTGELFF. CDR3 coding DNA: TGTGCCTTAACTAGCGGGAGTGCGGCGAACACCGGGGAGCTGTTTTTT.

Many counts were recorded for this clonotype. The genes are TRBV7-9 and TRBJ1-1, with D possibly matching TRBD1 (6 bases). The CDR3 contains 15 residues. Germline-derived CDR1 and CDR2 are SEHNR and FQNEAQ (reference sequence). The V and J ends lost 1 base and 0 bases respectively, with 9 bases between them. Here the CDR3 DNA reads TGTGCCAGCAGCTTAGTCTGGGACATGAACACTGAAGCTTTCTTT. It is translated as CASSLVWDMNTEAFF. Complete variable domain (other parts from reference TRBV7-9 and TRBJ1-1): DTGVSQNPRHKITKRGQNVTFRCDPISEHNRLYWYRQTLGQGPEFLTYFQNEAQLEKSRLLSDRFSAERPKGSFSTLEIQRTEQGDSAMYLCASSLVWDMNTEAFFGQGTRLTVV.